Each of the 10 T cell receptor beta chains below was sequenced from the same sample in a study of PD-L1 blockade in urothelial cancer. Noted time point: pretreatment peripheral blood. Some clones are missing from TCRdb's copy, which holds only in-frame ones; the method was immunoSEQ multiplex PCR. The data contain under 55,000 clones, approximately 90% of them singletons. The source was PBMCs, collected around atezolizumab (anti-PD-L1) treatment. These receptors came from a donor older than 35 with urothelial cancer.

The CDR3 region is CSVGGGNEKLFF. The CDR3 DNA is TGCAGCGTTGGGGGGGGAAATGAAAAACTGTTTTTT. V gene TRBV29-1 combines with J gene TRBJ1-4; D is possibly TRBD1 (5 bases). Germline CDR1 is SQVTM and CDR2 is ANQGSEA. This CDR3 contains 12 residues. V lost 4 bases and J 5 bases, leaving 8 bases between the germline ends.

The rearrangement uses TRBV7-2 and TRBJ2-2, with 9 nucleotides matching TRBD1. The CDR3 totals 16 residues. With V trimmed by 1 base and J by 5 bases, 5 bases remained unmatched. Germline CDR1 and CDR2: SGHTA and FQGNSA. The CDR3 protein is CASSLEGTGRTGELFF. The CDR3 DNA reads TGTGCCAGCAGCTTAGAAGGGACAGGGAGGACCGGGGAGCTGTTTTTT.

This rearrangement joins TRBV15 to TRBJ1-4; a possible D gene is TRBD1 (5 bases). The ends were cut back, 0 bases at V and 7 bases at J, with 15 bases in the middle. This CDR3 is built from 16 residues. CDR1 LNHNV and CDR2 YYDKDF come from the germline V gene (reference sequence). The CDR3 region is CATSRDGAVTSEKLFF. CDR3 bases: TGTGCCACCAGCAGAGATGGGGCCGTCACTTCTGAAAAACTGTTTTTT. Combining the CDR3 with reference TRBV15 and TRBJ1-4 gives the whole variable domain DAMVIQNPRYQVTQFGKPVTLSCSQTLNHNVMYWYQQKSSQAPKLLFHYYDKDFNNEADTPDNFQSRRPNTSFCFLDIRSPGLGDTAMYLCATSRDGAVTSEKLFFGSGTQLSVL.

The table lists this clone with a count of one. V gene TRBV12-5 combines with J gene TRBJ2-4; D is uncertain. CDR1 is LGHNT and CDR2 is FRNRAP in the germline V gene. V was trimmed by 1 base and J by 6 bases, leaving 4 bases between them. The length of the CDR3 is 12 residues. CDR3 region: CASGLGGNIQYF. CDR3 nucleotide sequence: TGTGCTAGTGGTTTGGGAGGAAACATTCAGTACTTC.

The chain carries TRBV7-3 and TRBJ2-1; 14 bases match TRBD2. With V trimmed by 2 bases and J by 3 bases, 0 bases remained unmatched. Germline V gene sequence: CDR1 SGHTA, CDR2 FQGTGA. The CDR3 covers 16 residues. CDR3 sequence: CASSLGTSGSYNEQFF. The CDR3 coding sequence is TGTGCCAGCAGCTTAGGGACTAGCGGGAGCTACAATGAGCAGTTCTTC.

V gene TRBV7-2 combines with J gene TRBJ2-3; 10 bases map to TRBD2. V shed 7 bases, J shed 6 bases, and the junction held 4 bases outside the gene matches. The CDR3 has 13 amino acids. Germline CDR1 and CDR2: SGHTA and FQGNSA. CDR3: CASKAGGGDTQYF. Here the CDR3 DNA reads TGTGCCAGCAAAGCGGGAGGGGGGGATACGCAGTATTTT.

V usage is TRBV6-6 and J usage is TRBJ1-5; D is unclear. The V end was cut by 8 bases, the J end by 1 base, with 12 bases between. The germline gives CDR1 MNHNY, CDR2 SVGAGI (reference sequence). The CDR3 consists of 14 residues. This CDR3 reads CASHGLGSNQPQHF. The CDR3 DNA is TGTGCCAGCCACGGACTGGGCAGCAATCAGCCCCAGCATTTT.

The rearrangement joins TRBV5-1 to TRBJ2-5, with D tentatively TRBD2 (5 bases). CDR1 is SGHRS, CDR2 YFSETQ, per germline. This CDR3 has 15 residues. The ends were cut back, 3 bases at V and 1 base at J, with 13 bases in the middle. The CDR3 DNA is TGCGCCAGCAGCTCCCTCACTAGATTCCAAGAGACCCAGTACTTC. It translates to CASSSLTRFQETQYF.

The gene calls are TRBV18 and TRBJ2-7, with D unclear. CDR1 KGHSH and CDR2 LQKENI come from the germline V gene. Trimming stripped 3 bases from V and 7 bases from J, with 19 bases between. The CDR3 spans 15 residues. This CDR3 is CASSPRSRYSLEQYF. For the CDR3, the DNA is TGTGCCAGCTCACCTCGCTCCCGCTACTCCCTGGAGCAGTACTTC. Using reference TRBV18 and TRBJ2-7 for the parts outside the CDR3, the full variable domain is NAGVMQNPRHLVRRRGQEARLRCSPMKGHSHVYWYRQLPEEGLKFMVYLQKENIIDESGMPKERFSAEFPKEGPSILRIQQVVRGDSAAYFCASSPRSRYSLEQYFGPGTRLTVT.

The chain carries TRBV7-9 and TRBJ2-7; perhaps TRBD2 as D (6 bases). The CDR3 extends over 15 amino acids. From germline, CDR1 is SEHNR and CDR2 FQNEAQ (reference sequence). Trimming stripped 5 bases from V and 3 bases from J, with 17 bases between. Here the CDR3 reads CASSARGAWDYEQYF. Here the CDR3 DNA reads TGTGCCAGCAGCGCGCGGGGAGCCTGGGACTACGAGCAGTACTTC.